Each of the 27 T cell receptor beta chains below was sequenced from the same sample in a study of blood T cell repertoires in COVID-19. The method was immunoSEQ multiplex PCR; TCRdb's version includes in-frame clones alone and lacks a portion of them. In the table there are about 200,000 clones, more than 85% of which are singletons. The sequencing sample was made of peripheral blood. The receptors derive from a man between 60 and 75 years old with acute or convalescent COVID-19.

The CDR3 here is CASSIVASGAYEQYF. CDR3 coding DNA: TGTGCCAGTAGTATAGTCGCTAGCGGGGCGTACGAGCAGTACTTC. J is TRBJ2-7 and V is TRBV19; 9 nucleotides match TRBD2. CDR1 is LNHDA and CDR2 is SQIVND in the germline V gene (reference sequence). V dropped 1 base and J dropped 4; count of bases not matched to a gene: 5. The CDR3 totals 15 residues.

This chain joins TRBV5-6 and TRBJ2-5, with D perhaps TRBD1 (6 bases). The CDR3 spans 15 residues. V was pared by 7 bases and J by 2 bases, with 18 bases between. The germline V gene has CDR1 SGHDT and CDR2 YYEEEE. CDR3 DNA sequence: TGTGCCAGCGGCAGCAGACAGGAAATACAAGAGACCCAGTACTTC. Translating it yields CASGSRQEIQETQYF.

V and J are TRBV5-4 and TRBJ2-4; perhaps TRBD1 as D (6 bases). Germline V lookup: CDR1 SGHNT, CDR2 YYREEE (reference sequence). The CDR3 runs 16 residues. The CDR3 is CATLDRYDLAKNIQYF. The CDR3 DNA reads TGTGCAACGCTTGACAGGTACGACCTAGCCAAAAACATTCAGTACTTC. Full variable domain (outside the CDR3, taken from reference TRBV5-4 and TRBJ2-4): ETGVTQSPTHLIKTRGQQVTLRCSSQSGHNTVSWYQQALGQGPQFIFQYYREEENGRGNFPPRFSGLQFPNYSSELNVNALELDDSALYLCATLDRYDLAKNIQYFGAGTRLSVL.

The V gene is TRBV4-1, the J gene TRBJ1-1; TRBD1 is a possible D gene (6 bases). V was pared by 8 bases and J by 2 bases, with 27 bases between. Germline-derived CDR1 and CDR2 are MGHRA and YSYEKL. This CDR3 region has 18 residues. The CDR3 protein is CASRQGEQGRQINTEAFF. The DNA of the CDR3 is TGCGCCAGCCGGCAGGGCGAACAGGGACGACAGATTAACACTGAAGCTTTCTTT.

This chain links TRBV5-1 with TRBJ1-6; 10 nucleotides align to TRBD1. Looked up from germline, CDR1 is SGHRS and CDR2 is YFSETQ. The junction had 7 bases not matched to a gene; V was cut back by 3 bases and J by 10 bases. CDR3 size: 15 residues. CDR3: CASSWGGTGDSPLHF. CDR3 in DNA: TGCGCCAGCAGCTGGGGTGGGACAGGGGACTCACCCCTCCACTTT. The full variable domain, rest sourced from reference TRBV5-1 and TRBJ1-6, is KAGVTQTPRYLIKTRGQQVTLSCSPISGHRSVSWYQQTPGQGLQFLFEYFSETQRNKGNFPGRFSGRQFSNSRSEMNVSTLELGDSALYLCASSWGGTGDSPLHFGNGTRLTVT.

This chain links TRBV7-2 with TRBJ1-5, with D uncertain. Germline CDR1 SGHTA, CDR2 FQGNSA. The V and J ends lost 4 bases and 0 bases respectively, with 10 bases between them. The CDR3 is made up of 15 amino acids. The DNA of the CDR3 is TGTGCCAGCAGCTCCGGGATATATAGCAATCAGCCCCAGCATTTT. It is translated as CASSSGIYSNQPQHF.

The V gene is TRBV9, the J gene TRBJ2-1; TRBD2 is a possible D gene (6 bases). Germline CDR1 is SGDLS and CDR2 is YYNGEE. There are 16 residues in the CDR3. V dropped 2 bases and J dropped 2 bases, with 14 bases sitting between them. CDR3: CASSVSSGAAYNEQFF. CDR3 in DNA: TGTGCCAGCAGCGTCAGTAGCGGTGCCGCCTACAATGAGCAGTTCTTC.

The J gene is TRBJ2-7, the V gene TRBV7-3; D might be TRBD1 (5 bases). The CDR3 spans 16 residues. The germline gives CDR1 SGHTA, CDR2 FQGTGA. Trimming removed 4 bases from V and 2 bases from J, with 18 bases in between. Written as DNA, the CDR3 is TGTGCCAGCAGCTCGCGACATGTAGGGGTCCCCTACGAGCAGTACTTC. Its protein is CASSSRHVGVPYEQYF.

The genes are TRBV7-9 and TRBJ2-1; 11 nucleotides line up with TRBD2. Germline V lookup: CDR1 SEHNR, CDR2 FQNEAQ (reference sequence). The CDR3 loop spans 16 amino acids. Trimming at V came to 5 bases and at J to 0 bases, leaving 3 bases not matched to a gene. This CDR3 is CASSPTSGNSYNEQFF. CDR3 bases: TGTGCCAGCAGCCCGACTAGCGGGAACTCCTACAATGAGCAGTTCTTC.

This clone has only one observation. The chain uses TRBV24-1 and TRBJ1-4, with 12 bases aligning to TRBD1. Germline lookup yields CDR1 KGHDR and CDR2 SFDVKD. The CDR3 runs 15 residues. V shed 4 bases, J shed 9 bases, and the junction held 5 bases outside the gene matches. CDR3 protein: CATSDSGTGGQKLFF. CDR3 sequence (DNA): TGTGCCACCAGTGACTCCGGGACAGGGGGCCAAAAACTGTTTTTT.

The gene calls are TRBV3-1 (or the pseudogene TRBV3-2) and TRBJ1-2, with D maybe TRBD1 (5 bases). This CDR3 is built from 14 residues. The ends were cut back, 1 base at V and 7 bases at J, with 13 bases in the middle. Germline CDR1 reads LGHDT; CDR2 reads YNNKEL (reference sequence). The CDR3 sequence: CASSQGGGVTGYTF. CDR3 in DNA: TGTGCCAGCAGCCAAGGGGGAGGGGTTACTGGCTACACCTTC.

CDR3 in amino acids: CATSRDLGLRGVSNTEAFF. CDR3 sequence (DNA): TGTGCCACCAGCAGAGATTTGGGGCTACGTGGGGTTTCGAACACTGAAGCTTTCTTT. This chain connects TRBV15 to TRBJ1-1, with D tentatively TRBD1 (5 bases). The CDR3 is 19 residues long. The germline V and J ends were trimmed by 0 bases and 1 base, with 21 bases remaining between them. Germline-derived CDR1 and CDR2 are LNHNV and YYDKDF (reference sequence).

The chain joins TRBV27 to TRBJ2-3; 10 positions match TRBD2. Trimming removed 3 bases from V and 4 bases from J; junction bases left unmatched: 19. Germline assignment: CDR1 MNHEY and CDR2 SMNVEV (reference sequence). The CDR3 runs 20 residues. The CDR3: CASSFYLSGGITKVSDTQYF. The CDR3 DNA reads as TGTGCCAGCAGTTTTTACCTTAGCGGGGGGATCACAAAGGTGTCAGATACGCAGTATTTT.

The V gene is TRBV7-2, the J gene TRBJ2-3; 9 bases line up with TRBD2. After removal of 1 base from V and 6 bases from J, the junction contained 8 bases not matched to a gene. Germline CDR1 reads SGHTA; CDR2 reads FQGNSA. The CDR3 extends over 16 amino acids. In DNA form, the CDR3 reads TGTGCCAGCAGCTTAGACCTAGCGGGGTCCCGGGATACGCAGTATTTT. Its protein is CASSLDLAGSRDTQYF.

This chain links TRBV6-4 with TRBJ2-3; no reliable D call. The CDR3 covers 15 residues. Germline-derived CDR1 and CDR2 are MRHNA and SNTAGT. The V gene lost 0 bases and the J gene lost 1 base, with 8 bases spanning the gap. CDR3 DNA sequence: TGTGCCAGCAGTGACTCGAGACTCGGCACAGATACGCAGTATTTT. Translated: CASSDSRLGTDTQYF.

This clone came up a few times. V and J are TRBV6-4 and TRBJ1-1; D is perhaps TRBD1 (6 bases). The CDR3 totals 15 residues. Per germline, CDR1 MRHNA and CDR2 SNTAGT. With 6 bases removed from V and 2 bases from J, the gap between germline ends came to 16 bases. The CDR3 loop reads CASRPGDSANTEAFF. The DNA of the CDR3 is TGTGCCAGCAGGCCAGGGGATTCTGCAAACACTGAAGCTTTCTTT.

The V call is TRBV6-1, the J call TRBJ2-5; a weak D match, TRBD2 (5 bases). CDR3 size: 15 residues. Deletions cut 0 bases from V and 3 bases from J, with 11 bases between. Germline CDR1 reads MNHNS; CDR2 reads SASEGT. This chain's CDR3 is CASSEALGSEETQYF. CDR3 coding DNA: TGTGCCAGCAGTGAAGCGCTGGGGAGCGAAGAGACCCAGTACTTC.

This clone was recorded only once. The chain is built from TRBV29-1 and TRBJ2-7; 11 bases are shared with TRBD1. Germline V lookup: CDR1 SQVTM, CDR2 ANQGSEA. Trimming at V came to 6 bases and at J to 3 bases, leaving 4 bases not matched to a gene. The CDR3 consists of 13 residues. CDR3 sequence (DNA): TGCAGCGTCTGGACAGGGGGCATCTACGAGCAGTACTTC. As protein: CSVWTGGIYEQYF.

Only one count was recorded for this clone. The chain has TRBV6-5 and TRBJ2-5; 7 bases are shared with TRBD1. The CDR3 is made up of 14 amino acids. The germline V gene has CDR1 MNHEY and CDR2 SVGAGI. With 5 bases clipped from V and 4 bases from J, the junction kept 7 bases outside the gene matches. Here the CDR3 reads CASSTTQGLETQYF. The CDR3, as DNA: TGTGCCAGCAGTACTACACAGGGGTTAGAGACCCAGTACTTC.

This chain joins TRBV9 and TRBJ2-3; D is possibly TRBD1 (5 bases). The germline V and J ends were trimmed by 4 bases and 1 base, with 19 bases remaining between them. There are 17 residues in the CDR3. CDR1 is SGDLS and CDR2 is YYNGEE in the germline V gene. CDR3 DNA: TGTGCCAGCAGCCAGATGGTGCTCGCCAGGGGCACAGATACGCAGTATTTT. Translated: CASSQMVLARGTDTQYF.

The chain couples TRBV28 to TRBJ1-1; the D gene is possibly TRBD1 (6 bases). Germline-derived CDR1 and CDR2 are MDHEN and SYDVKM. The germline V and J ends were trimmed by 7 bases and 7 bases, with 13 bases remaining between them. This CDR3 region has 12 residues. DNA of the CDR3: TGTGCCAGCAAGCTCCAACAGGGTGAAGCTTTCTTT. Protein: CASKLQQGEAFF.

Only one count was recorded for this clone. Within the sample, other DNA sequences also encode this same CDR3. This chain uses TRBV18 with TRBJ2-2, with D unclear. Germline V gene lookup returns CDR1 KGHSH and CDR2 LQKENI. The CDR3 runs to 14 residues. Trimming removed 1 base from V and 1 base from J, with 4 bases in between. The CDR3 coding sequence is TGTGCCAGCTCACCACAACAGAACACCGGGGAGCTGTTTTTT. Translation gives CASSPQQNTGELFF. The full variable domain, completed using reference TRBV18 and TRBJ2-2, is NAGVMQNPRHLVRRRGQEARLRCSPMKGHSHVYWYRQLPEEGLKFMVYLQKENIIDESGMPKERFSAEFPKEGPSILRIQQVVRGDSAAYFCASSPQQNTGELFFGEGSRLTVL.

In DNA form, the CDR3 reads TGTGCCAGCTCACCACCGTCCGGGAGCGAGCAGTACTTC. Translating gives CASSPPSGSEQYF. This chain links TRBV18 with TRBJ2-7, with D possibly TRBD2 on 6 matching bases. V dropped 0 bases and J dropped 6 bases, with 9 bases sitting between them. The CDR3 is made up of 13 amino acids. CDR1 and CDR2 from the germline V gene are KGHSH and LQKENI.

This clone was counted a few times. The V gene is TRBV5-6, the J gene TRBJ2-7; 10 bases are shared with TRBD1. CDR3 length equals 15 residues. CDR1 and CDR2 (germline): SGHDT, YYEEEE. V lost 4 bases to trimming and J lost 3 bases; unmatched junction nucleotides: 7. For the CDR3, the DNA is TGTGCCAGCAGCCGTCCCGGACAGGGGGACTACGAGCAGTACTTC. Amino acid sequence: CASSRPGQGDYEQYF.

The chain combines TRBV6-6 with TRBJ1-4, with TRBD1 identical over 10 bases. The ends lost 3 bases at V and 6 bases at J; junction bases unmatched: 4. The CDR3 is 15 residues long. Per the germline V gene, CDR1 is MNHNY and CDR2 is SVGAGI (reference sequence). CDR3 sequence (DNA): TGTGCCAGCAGTTATTCCGGGACAGGGGATGAAAAACTGTTTTTT. Its translation: CASSYSGTGDEKLFF.

This rearrangement joins TRBV29-1 to TRBJ2-2, with TRBD1 matching over 10 bases. The ends lost 6 bases at V and 6 bases at J; junction bases unmatched: 7. Germline-derived CDR1 and CDR2 are SQVTM and ANQGSEA. The CDR3 spans 14 residues. Here the CDR3 DNA reads TGCAGCGTAACCGGGACAGGGGTGTCCGGGGAGCTGTTTTTT. Translation gives CSVTGTGVSGELFF.

The gene calls are TRBV27 and TRBJ2-7; D might be TRBD1 (6 bases). The V gene's germline CDR1 is MNHEY and CDR2 SMNVEV (reference sequence). Trimming cost V 6 bases and J 7 bases, with 16 bases left between them. This CDR3 region has 13 residues. The CDR3 DNA sequence: TGTGCCAGCAGCCCGCTAGGGGGTAGGGAGCAGTACTTC. Translating gives CASSPLGGREQYF.